This T cell receptor (beta chain) was captured by sequencing in a study of control samples from healthy donors and cancer patients. TCRdb keeps only in-frame clones here, not all; method: immunoSEQ multiplex PCR. This sample carries 120,000 or so clones, around 87% of them seen once, and the ten largest clones take 2.9%. Trimming at V came to 4 bases and at J to 5 bases, leaving 7 bases not matched to a gene. Germline assignment: CDR1 MGHRA and CDR2 YSYEKL. CDR3 length equals 15 residues. The specimen sequenced was blood. This clonotype was sampled from a man aged 55 to 70 in good health. The chain has TRBV4-1 and TRBJ1-5; TRBD1 matches 8 bases. This chain's CDR3 is CASSLDRGGYQPQHF. CDR3 coding DNA: TGCGCCAGCAGCCTAGACAGGGGTGGGTATCAGCCCCAGCATTTT.